These T cell receptor beta chains were read from a single sample in a study of OX40 agonist ivuxolimab in advanced cancers. TCRdb's copy holds only in-frame clones and misses some; the assay was immunoSEQ multiplex PCR. Of 65,000 to 90,000 clones in the sample, 80% to 90% are singletons; the top ten hold roughly 9.7%. This material consisted of CD4+ or CD8+ T cells sorted from blood, taken in a trial of the OX40 agonist ivuxolimab. The receptor set was obtained from an adult with an advanced solid tumor such as melanoma, head and neck, liver or kidney cancer. Both conserved end residues are part of each CDR3. The D gene is left open where the match is weak. A row's size may be missing; if present it is once, few, many or a size class.

d_gene: NA
abundance: NA
j_gene: TRBJ2-2
v_gene: TRBV2
CDR3aa: CASSEGFPGELFF
CDR3nt: TGTGCCAGCTCCGAAGGGTTCCCAGGGGAGCTGTTTTTT

d_gene: TRBD1
abundance: NA
j_gene: TRBJ1-2
v_gene: TRBV5-1
CDR3aa: CASSLKLPAGGDYGYTF
CDR3nt: TGCGCCAGCAGCTTGAAGCTCCCGGCAGGGGGTGACTATGGCTACACCTTC

d_gene: TRBD2
abundance: NA
j_gene: TRBJ2-3
v_gene: TRBV7-8
CDR3aa: CASSLFLMTSGTDTQYF
CDR3nt: TGTGCCAGCAGCTTATTTCTGATGACTAGCGGCACAGATACGCAGTATTTT

d_gene: NA
abundance: NA
j_gene: TRBJ1-1
v_gene: TRBV19
CDR3aa: CASSIFLGRNTEAFF
CDR3nt: TGTGCCAGTAGTATCTTTTTGGGCCGGAACACTGAAGCTTTCTTT

d_gene: TRBD1
abundance: few
j_gene: TRBJ1-2
v_gene: TRBV6-1
CDR3aa: CASSLQGGSSGYTF
CDR3nt: TGTGCCAGCAGTCTACAGGGGGGTAGTTCTGGCTACACCTTC

d_gene: NA
abundance: NA
j_gene: TRBJ2-7
v_gene: TRBV4-1
CDR3aa: CASSQPRGEQYF
CDR3nt: TGCGCCAGCAGCCAACCCCGGGGCGAGCAGTACTTC

d_gene: NA
abundance: NA
j_gene: TRBJ2-5
v_gene: TRBV2
CDR3aa: CASSAPGMGMETQYF
CDR3nt: TGTGCCAGCAGTGCCCCAGGGATGGGTATGGAGACCCAGTACTTC

d_gene: TRBD2
abundance: NA
j_gene: TRBJ2-1
v_gene: TRBV5-1
CDR3aa: CASSPDSGTSGAGSYNEQFF
CDR3nt: TGCGCCAGCAGCCCTGACTCCGGGACTAGCGGAGCCGGCTCCTACAATGAGCAGTTCTTC

d_gene: NA
abundance: few
j_gene: TRBJ1-5
v_gene: TRBV6-1
CDR3aa: CASSTPLGPQHF
CDR3nt: TGTGCCAGCTCTACCCCACTTGGGCCCCAGCATTTT

d_gene: NA
abundance: NA
j_gene: TRBJ2-3
v_gene: TRBV7-9
CDR3aa: CASSFDGPVQYF
CDR3nt: TGTGCCAGCAGCTTTGACGGGCCTGTGCAGTATTTT

d_gene: NA
abundance: NA
j_gene: TRBJ2-1
v_gene: TRBV13
CDR3aa: CASSLGPFFYEQFF
CDR3nt: TGTGCCAGCAGCTTAGGCCCCTTTTTCTATGAGCAGTTCTTC

d_gene: TRBD1
abundance: NA
j_gene: TRBJ2-7
v_gene: TRBV4-1
CDR3aa: CASSQYPQGAGYEQYF
CDR3nt: TGCGCCAGCAGCCAATATCCGCAGGGGGCGGGCTACGAGCAGTACTTC

d_gene: NA
abundance: NA
j_gene: TRBJ2-7
v_gene: TRBV4-1
CDR3aa: CASSQDPYEQYF
CDR3nt: TGCGCCAGCAGCCAAGATCCCTACGAGCAGTACTTC

d_gene: NA
abundance: NA
j_gene: TRBJ1-2
v_gene: TRBV7-9
CDR3aa: CASSLGTEEKFYGYTF
CDR3nt: TGTGCCAGCAGCTTAGGGACGGAGGAAAAATTCTATGGCTACACCTTC

d_gene: NA
abundance: NA
j_gene: TRBJ1-5
v_gene: TRBV30
CDR3aa: CAWSGVDKGQPQHF
CDR3nt: TGTGCCTGGAGTGGAGTGGACAAGGGGCAGCCCCAGCATTTT

d_gene: TRBD1
abundance: NA
j_gene: TRBJ1-6
v_gene: TRBV2
CDR3aa: CASRSRDSYNSPLHF
CDR3nt: TGTGCCAGCAGATCCCGGGACAGCTATAATTCACCCCTCCACTTT

d_gene: NA
abundance: once
j_gene: TRBJ1-5
v_gene: TRBV27
CDR3aa: CASSFGEAQPQHF
CDR3nt: TGTGCCAGCAGTTTCGGGGAGGCTCAGCCCCAGCATTTT

d_gene: TRBD2
abundance: NA
j_gene: TRBJ2-7
v_gene: TRBV27
CDR3aa: CASSFGTSGDEQYF
CDR3nt: TGTGCCAGCAGTTTTGGGACTAGCGGGGACGAGCAGTACTTC

d_gene: NA
abundance: NA
j_gene: TRBJ2-4
v_gene: TRBV19
CDR3aa: CASSAVRAKNIQYF
CDR3nt: TGTGCCAGTAGCGCCGTTAGAGCCAAAAACATTCAGTACTTC

d_gene: NA
abundance: NA
j_gene: TRBJ2-1
v_gene: TRBV29-1
CDR3aa: CSVEQVSRDEQFF
CDR3nt: TGCAGCGTTGAGCAGGTCTCTAGGGATGAGCAGTTCTTC

d_gene: NA
abundance: once
j_gene: TRBJ1-1
v_gene: TRBV28
CDR3aa: CASSFPGIHTEAFF
CDR3nt: TGTGCCAGCAGTTTTCCAGGGATACACACTGAAGCTTTCTTT

d_gene: TRBD1
abundance: once
j_gene: TRBJ2-7
v_gene: TRBV30
CDR3aa: CAWVPGQGNYEQYF
CDR3nt: TGTGCCTGGGTTCCGGGACAGGGGAACTACGAGCAGTACTTC

d_gene: TRBD1
abundance: NA
j_gene: TRBJ2-4
v_gene: TRBV10-3
CDR3aa: CAISESMGQGKDIQYF
CDR3nt: TGTGCCATCAGTGAGTCAATGGGACAGGGGAAGGACATTCAGTACTTC

d_gene: NA
abundance: NA
j_gene: TRBJ2-2
v_gene: TRBV29-1
CDR3aa: CSARPADTGELFF
CDR3nt: TGCAGCGCGAGACCAGCCGATACCGGGGAGCTGTTTTTT

d_gene: NA
abundance: NA
j_gene: TRBJ1-4
v_gene: TRBV25-1
CDR3aa: CASSGEKLFF
CDR3nt: TGTGCCAGCTCAGGCGAAAAACTGTTTTTT

d_gene: TRBD1
abundance: NA
j_gene: TRBJ2-7
v_gene: TRBV19
CDR3aa: CASSIGGGGLYEQYF
CDR3nt: TGTGCCAGTAGTATAGGAGGGGGCGGCCTCTACGAGCAGTACTTC

d_gene: NA
abundance: NA
j_gene: TRBJ2-7
v_gene: TRBV7-3
CDR3aa: CASSLGGAGYEQYF
CDR3nt: TGTGCCAGCAGCTTAGGGGGGGCAGGTTACGAGCAGTACTTC

d_gene: TRBD2
abundance: NA
j_gene: TRBJ2-3
v_gene: TRBV15
CDR3aa: CATSSIREGTDTQYF
CDR3nt: TGTGCCACCAGCAGCATTCGGGAGGGCACAGATACGCAGTATTTT

d_gene: NA
abundance: NA
j_gene: TRBJ2-7
v_gene: TRBV27
CDR3aa: CASSDRGLSYEQYF
CDR3nt: TGTGCCAGCAGTGACCGGGGCCTCTCCTACGAGCAGTACTTC

d_gene: NA
abundance: NA
j_gene: TRBJ1-4
v_gene: TRBV9
CDR3aa: CASSANSATNEKLFF
CDR3nt: TGTGCCAGCAGCGCCAACAGTGCAACTAATGAAAAACTGTTTTTT

d_gene: NA
abundance: few
j_gene: TRBJ1-2
v_gene: TRBV2
CDR3aa: CASSMDQYGYTF
CDR3nt: TGTGCCAGCAGTATGGACCAATATGGCTACACCTTC

d_gene: NA
abundance: NA
j_gene: TRBJ1-1
v_gene: TRBV9
CDR3aa: CASSGGNTEAFF
CDR3nt: TGTGCCAGCAGCGGTGGGAACACTGAAGCTTTCTTT

d_gene: TRBD2
abundance: NA
j_gene: TRBJ2-7
v_gene: TRBV5-1
CDR3aa: CASSLAGGALTYEQYF
CDR3nt: TGCGCCAGCAGCTTGGCCGGGGGGGCGCTGACCTACGAGCAGTACTTC

d_gene: NA
abundance: NA
j_gene: TRBJ2-7
v_gene: TRBV7-9
CDR3aa: CASSLDPGGYEQYF
CDR3nt: TGTGCCAGCAGCTTAGATCCGGGCGGCTACGAGCAGTACTTC

d_gene: TRBD2
abundance: NA
j_gene: TRBJ2-3
v_gene: TRBV7-9
CDR3aa: CASIPQSGMLTDTQYF
CDR3nt: TGTGCCAGCATCCCCCAAAGCGGGATGCTAACAGATACGCAGTATTTT

d_gene: NA
abundance: NA
j_gene: TRBJ2-1
v_gene: TRBV10-1
CDR3aa: CASSEWGNEQFF
CDR3nt: TGCGCCAGCAGTGAGTGGGGCAATGAGCAGTTCTTC

d_gene: TRBD1
abundance: NA
j_gene: TRBJ1-1
v_gene: TRBV6-6
CDR3aa: CASSSDRVNTEAFF
CDR3nt: TGTGCCAGCAGTTCAGACAGGGTGAACACTGAAGCTTTCTTT

d_gene: NA
abundance: NA
j_gene: TRBJ2-1
v_gene: TRBV7-9
CDR3aa: CASRTIQGVSYNEQFF
CDR3nt: TGTGCCAGCAGAACGATACAGGGTGTCTCCTACAATGAGCAGTTCTTC

d_gene: TRBD1
abundance: NA
j_gene: TRBJ2-2
v_gene: TRBV6-1
CDR3aa: CASSEVRGHVGELFF
CDR3nt: TGTGCCAGCAGTGAAGTGAGGGGGCATGTCGGGGAGCTGTTTTTT

d_gene: TRBD1
abundance: NA
j_gene: TRBJ1-2
v_gene: TRBV7-9
CDR3aa: CASSSVTGDYGYTF
CDR3nt: TGTGCCAGCAGCTCAGTGACAGGGGACTATGGCTACACCTTC

d_gene: TRBD1
abundance: NA
j_gene: TRBJ2-7
v_gene: TRBV9
CDR3aa: CASSPPASGGYEQYF
CDR3nt: TGTGCCAGCAGCCCCCCTGCGTCAGGGGGCTACGAGCAGTACTTC

d_gene: NA
abundance: NA
j_gene: TRBJ1-1
v_gene: TRBV6-5
CDR3aa: CASSYSESMSDPEAFF
CDR3nt: TGTGCCAGCAGTTACTCGGAATCGATGAGCGATCCTGAAGCTTTCTTT

d_gene: NA
abundance: NA
j_gene: TRBJ2-3
v_gene: TRBV5-6
CDR3aa: CASSLGPDARFTDTQYF
CDR3nt: TGTGCCAGCAGCCTAGGACCCGACGCTAGGTTCACAGATACGCAGTATTTT

d_gene: NA
abundance: NA
j_gene: TRBJ2-5
v_gene: TRBV27
CDR3aa: CASSLSAVTRGQETQYF
CDR3nt: TGTGCCAGCAGTTTATCGGCGGTAACTAGGGGCCAAGAGACCCAGTACTTC

d_gene: TRBD2
abundance: NA
j_gene: TRBJ2-3
v_gene: TRBV6-4
CDR3aa: CASSGAGGTDTQYF
CDR3nt: TGTGCCAGCAGTGGAGCGGGAGGGACAGATACGCAGTATTTT

d_gene: TRBD1
abundance: NA
j_gene: TRBJ1-1
v_gene: TRBV30
CDR3aa: CAWSSRGLDTEAFF
CDR3nt: TGTGCCTGGAGCTCGAGGGGGCTGGACACTGAAGCTTTCTTT

d_gene: NA
abundance: NA
j_gene: TRBJ1-1
v_gene: TRBV9
CDR3aa: CASSVMDIQNTEAFF
CDR3nt: TGTGCCAGCAGCGTCATGGACATACAGAACACTGAAGCTTTCTTT

d_gene: NA
abundance: NA
j_gene: TRBJ2-7
v_gene: TRBV27
CDR3aa: CASREGNSYEQYF
CDR3nt: TGTGCCAGCAGAGAAGGCAACTCCTACGAGCAGTACTTC

d_gene: NA
abundance: NA
j_gene: TRBJ2-2
v_gene: TRBV11-3
CDR3aa: CASSSRESLTGELFF
CDR3nt: TGTGCCAGCAGCTCTCGGGAGTCCCTAACCGGGGAGCTGTTTTTT

d_gene: TRBD2
abundance: NA
j_gene: TRBJ2-1
v_gene: TRBV7-9
CDR3aa: CASSFALAAYNEQFF
CDR3nt: TGTGCCAGCAGCTTCGCGCTAGCGGCCTACAATGAGCAGTTCTTC

d_gene: TRBD2
abundance: NA
j_gene: TRBJ2-1
v_gene: TRBV27
CDR3aa: CASSLSALAGINEQFF
CDR3nt: TGTGCCAGCAGTTTATCTGCCCTAGCGGGGATTAATGAGCAGTTCTTC

d_gene: NA
abundance: once
j_gene: TRBJ1-4
v_gene: TRBV7-9
CDR3aa: CASSYQGNEKLFF
CDR3nt: TGTGCCAGCAGCTACCAGGGTAATGAAAAACTGTTTTTT